The next 25 T cell receptor beta chains were all read from a single sample in a study of response to subunit inactivated influenza vaccine. TCRdb re-derived calls from the RT-PCR reads in MiXCR, one entry per CDR3 protein. The sample includes 550,000 to 800,000 distinct CDR3 sequences, 11% to 15% of them seen just once. Source: PBMCs from blood, taken less than 15 days before vaccination. These receptors all come from a man over 45 who received an inactivated influenza vaccine.

The chain has TRBV11-2 and TRBJ1-2, with D possibly TRBD1 on 6 matching bases. Germline CDR1 SGHAT, CDR2 FQNNGV. The CDR3 contains 14 residues. Trimming took off 2 bases at V and 7 bases at J, with 14 bases between the two ends. In DNA, the CDR3 is TGTGCCAGCAGCTTAAGGCCACAGGGAGGTGGCTACACCTTC. It translates to CASSLRPQGGGYTF.

V is TRBV3-1 and J is TRBJ2-2; perhaps TRBD1 as D (6 bases). Germline CDR1 LGHDT, CDR2 YNNKEL (reference sequence). CDR3 size: 17 residues. V lost 0 bases and J 2 bases, leaving 13 bases between the germline ends. This chain's CDR3 is CASSQDFLGANTGELFF. The CDR3 bases are TGTGCCAGCAGCCAAGATTTTCTGGGGGCAAACACCGGGGAGCTGTTTTTT.

This chain connects TRBV20-1 to TRBJ2-1; the D is unclear. The germline V gene encodes CDR1 DFQATT and CDR2 SNEGSKA (reference sequence). The V end was cut by 3 bases, the J end by 6 bases, with 15 bases between. There are 14 residues in the CDR3. CDR3: CSARLSAGPNEQFF. In DNA form, the CDR3 reads TGCAGTGCTAGGCTGTCGGCCGGACCCAATGAGCAGTTCTTC.

This clonotype was counted at least ten times. The genes are TRBV3-1 and TRBJ1-5; D possibly corresponds to TRBD1 (5 bases). This CDR3 is built from 17 residues. The germline gives CDR1 LGHDT, CDR2 YNNKEL (reference sequence). Trimming pared 0 bases from V and 3 bases from J, leaving 15 bases between. Written as DNA, the CDR3 is TGTGCCAGCAGCCAAGAATTTCGGGGACCGAACAATCAGCCCCAGCATTTT. This translates into CASSQEFRGPNNQPQHF.

This clonotype was counted a few times. The rearrangement links TRBV10-3 to TRBJ2-1; 11 positions match TRBD1. J lost 10 bases, V lost 6 bases, and 8 bases had no gene match. The CDR3 runs to 14 residues. Germline CDR1 reads ENHRY; CDR2 reads SYGVKD. The CDR3 sequence: CAISKKDRGQEQFF. CDR3 coding DNA: TGTGCCATCAGCAAAAAGGACAGGGGGCAAGAGCAGTTCTTC.

This clonotype occurred many times. The rearrangement uses TRBV4-1 and TRBJ1-1; tentatively, D is TRBD1 (6 bases). Germline V gene data show CDR1 as MGHRA and CDR2 as YSYEKL. The CDR3 extends over 15 amino acids. The V end was cut by 4 bases, the J end by 5 bases, with 17 bases between. The CDR3: CASSPIRGGKTEAFF. The CDR3 nucleotides are TGCGCCAGCAGCCCGATAAGGGGGGGGAAAACTGAAGCTTTCTTT.

This clonotype came up a few times. This chain connects TRBV11-2 to TRBJ2-1; the D gene is possibly TRBD2 (6 bases). The CDR3 has 16 amino acids. The germline V gene encodes CDR1 SGHAT and CDR2 FQNNGV. V was trimmed by 5 bases and J by 2 bases, leaving 16 bases between them. Here the CDR3 DNA reads TGTGCCAGCAGCATAAGTCGGGGAGGCCCCTACAATGAGCAGTTCTTC. Its translation is CASSISRGGPYNEQFF.

The genes are TRBV4-3 and TRBJ1-4; no firm D call. The CDR3 sequence is 16 residues long. The V and J ends lost 0 bases and 5 bases respectively, with 13 bases between them. Germline loops: CDR1 LGHNA, CDR2 YSLEER. The chain's CDR3 is CASSQDLFVENEKLFF. The CDR3 coding sequence is TGCGCCAGCAGCCAAGATCTATTCGTGGAGAATGAAAAACTGTTTTTT.

This chain links TRBV29-1 with TRBJ1-2; D is ambiguous. V lost 4 bases, J lost 2 bases, and 5 bases lay in between. Per germline, CDR1 SQVTM and CDR2 ANQGSEA. CDR3 length equals 11 residues. CDR3: CSVGGNYGYTF. CDR3 bases: TGCAGCGTTGGAGGGAACTATGGCTACACCTTC.

The CDR3 reads CASSLHRAPQETQYF. The CDR3 nucleotides are TGTGCCAGCAGTTTACACAGGGCCCCCCAAGAGACCCAGTACTTC. The V gene is TRBV27, the J gene TRBJ2-5; D perhaps matches TRBD1 (6 bases). Germline V CDR1 and CDR2: MNHEY, SMNVEV (reference sequence). V gave up 2 bases and J gave up 1 base, with 11 bases separating them. The CDR3 covers 15 residues.

This clonotype showed up many times. The chain carries TRBV12-3 or TRBV12-4 and TRBJ1-1; a possible D gene is TRBD1 (5 bases). There are 17 residues in the CDR3. Trimming left V 3 bases short and J 1 base short, with 18 bases between. The CDR3 protein is CASSLGTWGRANTEAFF. As DNA, the CDR3 is TGTGCCAGCAGTTTGGGAACGTGGGGCAGGGCGAACACTGAAGCTTTCTTT.

The rearrangement uses TRBV4-3 and TRBJ2-1, with 10 nucleotides matching TRBD2. CDR3 length: 15 amino acids. Looked up from germline, CDR1 is LGHNA and CDR2 is YSLEER. V gave up 2 bases and J gave up 7 bases; unmatched junction bases: 5. The CDR3 DNA sequence: TGCGCCAGCAGCCAAAGAGCGGGGGGGTTAAATGAGCAGTTCTTC. Translating it yields CASSQRAGGLNEQFF.

This clonotype occurred a few times. V usage is TRBV11-1 and J usage is TRBJ2-7; TRBD1 is a possible D gene (5 bases). The CDR3 contains 18 residues. CDR1 SGHAT and CDR2 FQDESV come from the germline V gene (reference sequence). The V gene lost 4 bases and the J gene lost 5 bases, with 27 bases spanning the gap. CDR3 sequence (DNA): TGTGCCAGCAGCTCGACCTCCTCGACAGCAGGGATTGTCCACGAGCAGTACTTC. Translation gives CASSSTSSTAGIVHEQYF.

The rearrangement links TRBV7-9 to TRBJ2-7, with 8 positions matching TRBD1. V trimming: 2 bases; J trimming: 4 bases; junction bases outside the gene matches: 1. The CDR3 runs 13 residues. Germline V gene sequence: CDR1 SEHNR, CDR2 FQNEAQ (reference sequence). CDR3 coding DNA: TGTGCCAGCAGCTTATACAGGGGGTACGAGCAGTACTTC. Protein sequence: CASSLYRGYEQYF.

This clonotype was seen a few times. The CDR3 sequence: CASSTPRGWNSYNEQFF. The CDR3 coding sequence is TGTGCCAGCAGTACCCCCCGCGGATGGAACTCCTACAATGAGCAGTTCTTC. V gene TRBV27 combines with J gene TRBJ2-1; no clear D gene. The CDR3 covers 17 residues. V lost 5 bases to trimming and J lost 0 bases, with 17 bases between them. Germline CDR1 MNHEY, CDR2 SMNVEV (reference sequence).

V gene TRBV7-2 combines with J gene TRBJ1-1; 7 bases are a match to TRBD1. V shed 3 bases and J 7 bases; nucleotides not matched to a gene: 2. Germline values: CDR1 SGHTA, CDR2 FQGNSA. The CDR3 sequence is 12 residues long. CDR3 bases: TGTGCCAGCAGCTTGGACAGGAATGAAGCTTTCTTT. Amino acids: CASSLDRNEAFF.

The chain employs TRBV4-3 and TRBJ2-4; D not resolved. The ends were cut back, 0 bases at V and 0 bases at J, with 15 bases in the middle. In germline, CDR1 is LGHNA, CDR2 YSLEER. The CDR3 loop spans 18 amino acids. The CDR3 DNA reads TGCGCCAGCAGCCAAGAATTCGGCAGGACCTTAGCCAAAAACATTCAGTACTTC. Residues: CASSQEFGRTLAKNIQYF.

The chain is built from TRBV6-5 and TRBJ2-5; no reliable D call. Germline V gene data show CDR1 as MNHEY and CDR2 as SVGAGI. V lost 6 bases, J lost 2 bases, and 7 bases lay in between. This CDR3 is 12 amino acids long. The CDR3 nucleotides are TGTGCCAGCAGCGACATACAAGAGACCCAGTACTTC. Translated, it gives CASSDIQETQYF.

In regard to this clonotype: Germline is not matched at one junction end, which may reflect a read error. V and J are TRBV20-1 and TRBJ1-5, with no clear D. The germline gives CDR1 DFQATT, CDR2 SNEGSKA (reference sequence). The CDR3 has 14 residues. Here the CDR3 DNA reads TGCAGTGCTAGAGATCAAAGCCCCAATCGGCCCCAGCATTTT. Protein sequence: CSARDQSPNRPQHF.

This clonotype was seen only a few times. The CDR3 reads CASSQARESYEQYF. The CDR3 nucleotides are TGTGCCAGCAGCCAAGCCAGGGAGTCCTACGAGCAGTACTTC. This chain uses TRBV3-1 with TRBJ2-7; D assignment may be TRBD1 or TRBD2 (5 bases each). CDR3 length: 14 amino acids. V dropped 1 base and J dropped 1 base, with 8 bases sitting between them. Germline V gives CDR1 LGHDT, CDR2 YNNKEL (reference sequence).

There are a few counts of this clonotype. The rearrangement links TRBV7-6 to TRBJ2-1; TRBD1 agrees at 9 bases. The CDR3 covers 17 residues. Trimming cost V 2 bases and J 2 bases; bases outside gene matches: 7. Looked up from germline, CDR1 is SGHVS and CDR2 is FNYEAQ. CDR3: CASSLQIGQGTYNEQFF. The CDR3 DNA reads as TGTGCCAGCAGCTTACAAATCGGACAGGGGACCTACAATGAGCAGTTCTTC.

In this sample, this clonotype turned up a few times. This chain links TRBV7-9 with TRBJ1-3; TRBD1 matches at 7 bases. The CDR3 extends over 15 amino acids. V lost 3 bases and J lost 1; bases outside the gene matches: 3. The germline V gene has CDR1 SEHNR and CDR2 FQNEAQ (reference sequence). The CDR3 coding sequence is TGTGCCAGCAGCTTGCAGGGGGGATCTGGAAACACCATATATTTT. Translation gives CASSLQGGSGNTIYF.

The V and J genes are TRBV7-2 and TRBJ2-5, with a tentative D call TRBD2 (6 bases). The CDR3 runs to 14 residues. Between the trimmed V and J ends, which lost 5 bases and 1 base, there was a span of 11 bases. Germline loops: CDR1 SGHTA, CDR2 FQGNSA. The CDR3 sequence is CASSVSSVQETQYF. CDR3 nucleotides: TGTGCCAGCAGCGTGTCTAGCGTCCAAGAGACCCAGTACTTC.

The chain combines TRBV12-3 or TRBV12-4 with TRBJ1-4; a possible D gene is TRBD1 (6 bases). CDR3 length equals 15 residues. V was trimmed by 6 bases and J by 0 bases, leaving 11 bases between them. CDR3 nucleotide sequence: TGTGCCAGCAGCATGACAGGCCCAACTAATGAAAAACTGTTTTTT. Residues: CASSMTGPTNEKLFF.

This clonotype was counted ten times or more. The chain uses TRBV7-9 and TRBJ1-3; D not certain. The length of the CDR3 is 16 residues. V lost 5 bases and J lost 4, with 18 bases in between. Germline V CDR1 and CDR2: SEHNR, FQNEAQ (reference sequence). The CDR3 DNA sequence: TGTGCCAGCAGCCCGTGGATGGTGGAGACCGGAAACACCATATATTTT. Translation gives CASSPWMVETGNTIYF.